The source of this TCR beta chain is a study of control samples from healthy donors and cancer patients. TCRdb's copy holds only in-frame clones and misses some; the assay was immunoSEQ multiplex PCR. The data contain approximately 160,000 clones, 80% to 95% of them singletons. The clonotype originates from a woman aged 55-75 years in good health. The sequenced sample was blood.

The CDR3 spells CASLSAGGEAFF. In DNA, the CDR3 is TGTGCCAGCCTCTCAGCGGGCGGTGAAGCTTTCTTT. The chain is built from TRBV6-5 and TRBJ1-1; D is ambiguous. V was clipped by 8 bases and J by 7 bases, with 14 bases between them. Per germline, CDR1 MNHEY and CDR2 SVGAGI. CDR3 length equals 12 residues.